This T cell receptor (beta chain) was found in a study of shared clonotypes between healthy human individuals (dated by TCRdb to 2020 to 2021). For context, the study as a whole: A few men and two women, aged 18 to 49 years, made up the cohort. Per donor, three plates each were used for CD4 naive and CD4 memory, two for CD8 naive, and one for CD8 memory. To estimate repertoire size and how much clonotypes are shared between individuals, the study performed deep sequencing of blood TCR repertoires from a few healthy adults. To increase sequencing depth and limit assay-specific biases, TCR repertoire library preparation and sequencing were carried out by different laboratories using diverse techniques. Per donor, leukapheresis produced somewhere between about 0.9 and 9 billion PBMCs.

Paper-wide results and their limitations: Because the study included a small number of donors, the genetic and exposure-history diversity represented was limited. Pairwise subsampling indicated that sequencing depth was expected to affect the degree of clonotype sharing among donors. Only blood was sampled, and tissue TCR repertoires likely differ from those in blood. Rarefaction of sorted-subset datasets indicated incomplete sequencing despite the large sequencing depth. Higher generation probabilities were observed for clonotypes shared by all four sorted-subset donors than for non-shared clonotypes. Naive subsets generally had larger estimated clonotype richness than memory subsets did. When several donors were compared, the shared fraction of clonotypes was about 5% for naive CD4, around 3.6% for naive CD8, 2% to 2.5% for memory CD4, and 0.35% to 0.4% for memory CD8.

Using the deep immunoSEQ assay, multiplex PCR amplified TCR CDR3 regions from genomic DNA. Extracted genomic DNA from each cell subset was distributed evenly across all wells of several immunoSEQ 96-well plates, and each plate was treated as a replicate. Each replicate PCR for sorted subsets received about 210 ng genomic DNA, equal to 28,000 or so T cell genomes. Purified libraries were measured with a Qubit 3.0 fluorometer, size-checked on a Bioanalyzer 2100, and measured again with the KAPA Library Quantification kit. Every immunoSEQ 96-well plate was sequenced on a separate single-read 150-cycle Illumina NextSeq 550 flow cell. Per the original workflow: Because only junctional sequences without quality scores were contained in the immunoSEQ output, filtering matching that applied to full-length reads could not be performed. To assign V/J genes and CDR3, sequences were annotated against IMGT germline references using PyIR, a Python wrapper for IgBLAST v1.9. Reads were filtered out if the reads had weak V/J assignments (E-value above 1e-6), no CDR3, stop codons, out-of-frame junctions, or ambiguous translated residues. V3J clonotypes were defined by identical inferred V gene, J gene, and CDR3 amino acid sequence. Percentage overlap between repertoires was calculated by dividing the number of shared unique clonotypes by the size of the smaller repertoire. Repertoire richness was assessed with RTK rarefaction, the Chao1 estimator, and Recon v2.1 estimates of unobserved clonotypes. Generation probabilities were computed with OLGA for all TCRbeta clonotypes obtained by the gDNA method from a few donors. This immuneACCESS table, as held by TCRdb, lists in-frame sequences with V and J called but not all clones. Of the missing ones, under half trace to an unresolved V gene in checked studies; the others have no known cause. That table supplies the V and J calls and clone size; D and trimming were determined from the DNA. The sample data list millions of clones, and roughly 92% of these were observed just once. Clones ranked in the top ten supply roughly 0.14% of the sample.

With respect to this clone: There is no known antigen for this receptor. No quality values exist for individual bases; no much larger clone is one base distant.

Trimmed from V: 8 bases; trimmed from J: 2 bases; junction bases lacking a gene match: 9. CDR1 and CDR2, per the germline V gene (reference sequence), are LNHDA and SQIVND. The CDR3 covers 15 residues, taking in both the cysteine and the phenylalanine. The retained sequence is limited to the CDR3, 45 bases, with the frame set at the first base. The donors were healthy, HIV-negative adults with no recently reported acute infections or vaccinations. Every donor was a Caucasian adult living in Nashville, Tennessee, USA. CD4+ T cells were enriched by magnetic negative selection, after which naive cells were positively selected on CD45RA and the negative fraction was taken as the memory subset. Blood was collected by leukapheresis, and PBMCs were isolated by Ficoll-Histopaque density gradient centrifugation and then cryopreserved in liquid nitrogen vapor phase. Purity and quantity of every magnetically sorted T cell population were checked by analytical flow cytometry. Genomic DNA was isolated from each sorted fraction and quantified by UV absorbance on a Nanodrop 2000c.

Specimen: naive CD4+ T cells sorted from blood. In light of the paper, this sample's cell subset or site label describes: CD45RA+ positively selected. This receptor was obtained from a man younger than 35 in good health. Recombination connected TRBV19 to TRBJ2-1; 7 central bases correspond to TRBD2. The CDR3 amino acid sequence is: CASGARTSTYNEQFF. DNA sequence: TGTGCCAGTGGAGCGCGGACTAGTACCTACAATGAGCAGTTCTTC. Full variable domain (CDR3 extended with the reference TRBV19 and TRBJ2-1 proteins): DGGITQSPKYLFRKEGQNVTLSCEQNLNHDAMYWYRQDPGQGLRLIYYSQIVNDFQKGDIAEGYSVSREKKESFPLTVTSAQKNPTAFYLCASGARTSTYNEQFFGPGTRLTVL.